The 13 T cell receptor beta chains listed next were all sequenced from one sample in a study of tumor and adjacent non-tumor tissue in lung cancer (dated by TCRdb to between 2018 and 2020). Library preparation used multiplex PCR. The sequencer was an Illumina HiSeq 2500. TCRbeta libraries were constructed through three rounds of nested PCR with primers (Table S4) according to protocols modified from ARM-PCR. TCRdb handled the public reads itself, with Q25 trimming in fastp and clone calling in MiXCR, and kept productive beta chains. A single entry per CDR3 protein holds the most common genes and DNA from its merged rows. A total of some 68,000 distinct CDR3 sequences appear in this sample, 65% to 80% of them only once. 40% to 50% of the sample rests with the top ten. RNA was isolated from bulk, unsorted tissue, and RNA quality was assessed with a NanoDrop ND-1000 and an Agilent 2100. Normal lung samples were distant non-tumor tissue taken more than 3 cm from the tumor edge.

Sequences were obtained from distant non-tumor lung tissue. The receptors were sampled from a man aged 60-69 years with non-small cell lung cancer.

For this clonotype: A junction boundary mismatches the germline segment, possibly from a read error. The chain employs TRBV7-8 and TRBJ2-7; D is ambiguous. CDR3 length equals 16 residues. Germline CDR1 reads SGHVS; CDR2 reads FQNEAQ. CDR3 amino acids: CASSLGGLGGSHEQYF. The CDR3 nucleotides are TGTGCCAGCAGCTTAGGTGGGCTCGGCGGCTCCCACGAGCAGTACTTC.

As regards this clonotype: One end of the junction is discordant with germline, which a read error may explain. V gene TRBV5-6 combines with J gene TRBJ2-1; D gene unclear. The CDR3 runs 12 residues. Germline V gene sequence: CDR1 SGHDT, CDR2 YYEEEE. The CDR3 nucleotides are TGTGTCAGCAGCCTCGAACACAATGAGCAATTCTTC. Protein: CVSSLEHNEQFF.

In regard to this clonotype: A junction end diverges from the germline sequence, so it may reflect a read error. This chain connects TRBV6-2 or TRBV6-3 to TRBJ1-3; D might be TRBD1 (5 bases). Germline V CDR1 and CDR2: MNHEY, SVGEGT. The CDR3 length is 16 residues. CDR3 DNA: TGTACCAGCAGCTCTACCCGGACACTCTCTGGAAACACCACATATTTT. Amino acid sequence: CTSSSTRTLSGNTTYF.

The chain employs TRBV20-1 and TRBJ2-5, with 8 bases lining up with TRBD2. The CDR3 covers 15 residues. Germline CDR1 reads DFQATT; CDR2 reads SNEGSKA (reference sequence). CDR3: CNAKTSEKVQETQYF. CDR3 coding DNA: TGCAATGCAAAGACTAGCGAGAAGGTCCAAGAGACCCAGTACTTC.

A word on this clonotype: Compared with germline, one end of the junction differs, possibly owing to a read error. The J gene is TRBJ2-7, the V gene TRBV5-5; D unresolved. The CDR3 is 14 amino acids. Germline lookup yields CDR1 SGHKS and CDR2 YYEKEE (reference sequence). The chain's CDR3 is CASSLVTETYEQYF. The CDR3 region has the DNA TGTGCCAGCAGCTTGGTCACGGAAACCTATGAGCAGTACTTC. The variable domain in full, completed from reference TRBV5-5 and TRBJ2-7, reads DAGVTQSPTHLIKTRGQQVTLRCSPISGHKSVSWYQQVLGQGPQFIFQYYEKEERGRGNFPDRFSARQFPNYSSELNVNALLLGDSALYLCASSLVTETYEQYFGPGTRLTVT.

This chain connects TRBV10-1 to TRBJ2-2; tentative D call: TRBD2 (6 bases). The germline V gene encodes CDR1 WNHNN and CDR2 SYGVQD (reference sequence). Trimming removed 8 bases from V and 10 bases from J, with 17 bases in between. The CDR3 extends over 13 amino acids. The CDR3 bases are TGCGCCAGCCGACTAGGGAACAGCGAGGAGCTGTTTTTT. This translates into CASRLGNSEELFF.

This clonotype is labeled medium-sized (0.01 to 0.1%). The gene calls are TRBV4-1 and TRBJ2-7; 9 bases map to TRBD2. Trimming cost V 2 bases and J 4 bases; bases outside gene matches: 12. Germline-derived CDR1 and CDR2 are MGHRA and YSYEKL. The CDR3 has 17 amino acids. This chain's CDR3 is CASSQHWVGGRGYEQYF. The CDR3 nucleotides read TGCGCCAGCAGCCAACATTGGGTTGGCGGGAGGGGATACGAGCAGTACTTC.

On this clonotype: Here the CDR3 omits its conserved ending phenylalanine or tryptophan, so a read error is the likely source. The chain joins TRBV10-3 to TRBJ2-1, with D possibly being TRBD1 (6 bases). The CDR3 sequence is 14 residues long. Germline V gene lookup returns CDR1 ENHRY and CDR2 SYGVKD. The CDR3 nucleotides read TGTACCATCAGTTCCGGGGCAGGGGACAATGAGCAGTTCATC. This sequence encodes CTISSGAGDNEQFI.

The chain is built from TRBV29-1 and TRBJ2-6, with D maybe TRBD2 (5 bases). The CDR3 sequence is 15 residues long. V lost 6 bases and J lost 4, with 16 bases in between. Germline CDR1 SQVTM, CDR2 ANQGSEA. DNA for the CDR3: TGCAGCGTGAGAGTTCCTAGCTCGGGGGCCAACGTCCTGACTTTC. It specifies CSVRVPSSGANVLTF.

About this clonotype: Relative to the germline gene, one junction end is altered; a read error may explain this. The V gene is TRBV4-1, the J gene TRBJ2-1, with D perhaps matching TRBD2 (6 bases). From germline, CDR1 is MGHRA and CDR2 YSYEKL. The CDR3 spans 15 residues. This chain's CDR3 is CASSRSRAGGNEQSF. DNA of the CDR3: TGCGCCAGCAGCCGCTCGCGAGCGGGTGGAAATGAGCAGTCCTTC.

Remarks on this clonotype: It is likely a read error, because the conserved phenylalanine at the end of the CDR3 is missing. The rearrangement uses TRBV4-2 and TRBJ2-7, with D perhaps matching TRBD1 (6 bases). The CDR3 spans 14 residues. Trimming removed 8 bases at V and 5 bases at J, with 19 bases between. Germline lookup yields CDR1 LGHNA and CDR2 YNFKEQ. The CDR3: CASGPTGGRDEQYL. The CDR3, as DNA: TGTGCCAGCGGCCCGACAGGAGGTAGGGACGAGCAGTACCTC.

A note on this clonotype: Since no conserved phenylalanine or tryptophan closes the CDR3, a read error is the likely cause. The V call is TRBV6-2 or TRBV6-3, the J call TRBJ1-5; no definite D call. The germline V gene encodes CDR1 MNHEY and CDR2 SVGEGT. The ends were cut back, 6 bases at V and 3 bases at J, with 6 bases in the middle. The CDR3 totals 12 residues. The DNA of the CDR3 is TGTGCCAGCAGCGAACTCAATCAGCCCCAGCATTGT. As protein: CASSELNQPQHC.

Notes on this clonotype: It may be a read error: a sequence one base away is much more abundant. V gene TRBV2 combines with J gene TRBJ2-1; 8 positions match TRBD2. The CDR3 is made up of 14 amino acids. The V and J ends lost 7 bases and 10 bases, in that order; junction bases with no gene match: 12. Per germline, CDR1 SNHLY and CDR2 FYNNEI. This CDR3 is CASNGTGGGGEQFF. CDR3 sequence (DNA): TGTGCCAGCAATGGGACGGGAGGGGGAGGAGAGCAGTTCTTC.